The 15 T cell receptor beta chains below were found in one sample sequenced in a study of blood T cells in healthy people across ages (dated by TCRdb to the mid-2010s). The receptor library was made with 5' RACE. Sequencing instrument: Illumina HiSeq 2500. A second PCR of roughly 7 to 12 cycles was performed with a sample-barcoded 5' primer and a J-beta primer mix. The public reads were run again by TCRdb, first through fastp at Q25 and then through MiXCR, and only productive beta chains were kept. Rows are unified per CDR3 protein, each entry keeping the most common DNA and genes. The sample yields about 650,000 distinct CDR3 sequences; about 32% were counted once. 15% of the sample is held by the ten biggest clonotypes. The sample comprised blood. The source of these receptors is a woman aged 80 or older in good health. Donor details come from another sample of the same person, matched by shared clones.

The chain links TRBV2 to TRBJ1-1; D is possibly TRBD1 (6 bases). Deletions cut 5 bases from V and 1 base from J, with 14 bases between. Germline loops: CDR1 SNHLY, CDR2 FYNNEI. This CDR3 has 15 residues. CDR3 bases: TGTGCCAGCAGTATTCAAACAGGGCGGAACACTGAAGCTTTCTTT. Protein product: CASSIQTGRNTEAFF.

This clonotype was picked up many times. The chain joins TRBV28 to TRBJ2-1, with 8 bases that match TRBD1. The CDR3 has 14 amino acids. The trim removed 5 bases at V and 7 bases at J, leaving 7 bases unmatched. Germline V lookup: CDR1 MDHEN, CDR2 SYDVKM. CDR3 residues: CASSTRTGLNEQFF. In DNA, the CDR3 is TGTGCCAGCAGTACGCGGACAGGGTTGAATGAGCAGTTCTTC.

The chain employs TRBV5-4 and TRBJ2-2; 7 bases line up with TRBD2. The V gene end was trimmed by 0 bases and the J gene end by 7 bases; junction bases not matched to a gene: 15. Per germline, CDR1 SGHNT and CDR2 YYREEE (reference sequence). This CDR3 has 18 residues. The CDR3 DNA sequence: TGTGCCAGCAGCTTGGGGCTCGATCCGAGCGGGGATAGCGGGGAGCTGTTTTTT. Translating gives CASSLGLDPSGDSGELFF. Looking up the rest from reference TRBV5-4 and TRBJ2-2 gives the full variable domain: ETGVTQSPTHLIKTRGQQVTLRCSSQSGHNTVSWYQQALGQGPQFIFQYYREEENGRGNFPPRFSGLQFPNYSSELNVNALELDDSALYLCASSLGLDPSGDSGELFFGEGSRLTVL.

The genes are TRBV7-9 and TRBJ1-1; no definite D call. Germline V CDR1 and CDR2: SEHNR, FQNEAQ (reference sequence). This CDR3 has 14 residues. V was pared by 3 bases and J by 0 bases, with 8 bases between. The DNA of the CDR3 is TGTGCCAGCAGCTTCGCAGCCATGAACACTGAAGCTTTCTTT. Translating gives CASSFAAMNTEAFF.

The J gene is TRBJ2-2, the V gene TRBV14; D call uncertain. Germline CDR1 SGHDN, CDR2 FVKESK. Trimming cost V 1 base and J 7 bases, with 4 bases left between them. This CDR3 has 12 amino acids. CDR3 sequence (DNA): TGTGCCAGCAGCCAAGTCGGCGGGGAGCTGTTTTTT. Protein sequence: CASSQVGGELFF.

To note about this clonotype: This may be a read error: a much more frequent sequence differs by one nucleotide. The gene calls are TRBV7-3 and TRBJ2-1, with TRBD1 matching over 8 bases. The J call could be wrong; TRBJ2-7 is a better fit for the DNA end. Germline assignment: CDR1 SGHTA and CDR2 FQGTGA. The CDR3 contains 16 residues. CDR3 DNA: TGTGCCAGCAGCCCGGGGACAGGCTTCTCCTACAATGAGCAGTACTTC. Protein sequence: CASSPGTGFSYNEQYF.

This clonotype appeared a few times. This chain connects TRBV21-1 to TRBJ1-2; the table's D call of TRBD1 was not tested on the DNA. TRBV21-1 is reported as a pseudogene. This CDR3 contains 12 residues. The CDR3 loop reads CASRATGPGYTF. CDR3 nucleotides: TGTGCCAGCCGCGCAACAGGGCCTGGCTACACCTTC.

This clonotype was observed many times. This chain's CDR3 is CASSLDGQGPREQYF. The CDR3, as DNA: TGTGCCAGCAGCTTAGACGGACAGGGGCCGCGCGAGCAGTACTTC. This chain connects TRBV7-9 to TRBJ2-7; 9 nucleotides match TRBD1. Germline values: CDR1 SEHNR, CDR2 FQNEAQ (reference sequence). V was pared by 1 base and J by 6 bases, with 7 bases of the junction left unmatched. There are 15 residues in the CDR3. Supplemented by reference TRBV7-9 and TRBJ2-7, the full variable domain reads DTGVSQNPRHKITKRGQNVTFRCDPISEHNRLYWYRQTLGQGPEFLTYFQNEAQLEKSRLLSDRFSAERPKGSFSTLEIQRTEQGDSAMYLCASSLDGQGPREQYFGPGTRLTVT.

Details on this clonotype: This may come from a read error, since a much larger clone is one base off. The genes are TRBV6-5 and TRBJ2-7; D not certain. The J call could be wrong; TRBJ2-5 is a better fit for the DNA end. Germline CDR1 is MNHEY and CDR2 is SVGAGI. The CDR3 runs to 11 residues. CDR3 amino acids: CASRESETQYF. The CDR3 region has the DNA TGTGCCAGCAGGGAATCGGAGACCCAGTACTTC.

This rearrangement joins TRBV9 to TRBJ1-1; no firm D call. The CDR3 spans 15 residues. Germline assignment: CDR1 SGDLS and CDR2 YYNGEE. Trimming stripped 4 bases from V and 4 bases from J, with 17 bases between. CDR3 sequence (DNA): TGTGCCAGCAGCCCCCACTCAGGTTCGGGCACTGAAGCTTTCTTT. Its translation: CASSPHSGSGTEAFF.

Concerning this clonotype itself: A much larger clone lies one base from this, so it may be a read error. The chain joins TRBV7-9 to TRBJ2-5; D remains unclear. The CDR3 sequence is 14 residues long. The ends were cut back, 4 bases at V and 2 bases at J, with 11 bases in the middle. The germline V gene has CDR1 SEHNR and CDR2 FQNEAQ (reference sequence). The CDR3 protein is CASSWGTSQETQYF. CDR3 in DNA: TGTGCCAGCAGCTGGGGTACTTCTCAAGAGACCCAGTACTTC.

In regard to this clonotype: It may be a read error: a sequence one base away is much more abundant. This chain uses TRBV5-1 with TRBJ2-7, with 9 bases lining up with TRBD1. CDR3 length: 14 residues. CDR1 SGHRS and CDR2 YFSETQ come from the germline V gene. The CDR3 nucleotides read TGCGCCACCCTGGACAGGGGTCGGTCCTACGAGCAGAACTTC. It encodes CATLDRGRSYEQNF. Together with reference TRBV5-1 and TRBJ2-7, the CDR3 gives the full variable domain: KAGVTQTPRYLIKTRGQQVTLSCSPISGHRSVSWYQQTPGQGLQFLFEYFSETQRNKGNFPGRFSGRQFSNSRSEMNVSTLELGDSALYLCATLDRGRSYEQNFGPGTRLTVT.

This clonotype was seen ten or more times. The chain links TRBV12-3 or TRBV12-4 to TRBJ1-2; TRBD1 is a possible D gene (5 bases). V lost 4 bases, J lost 2 bases, and 11 bases lay in between. This CDR3 is built from 14 residues. CDR3 in amino acids: CASSSMGDNYGYTF. CDR3 nucleotides: TGTGCCAGCAGTTCCATGGGGGACAACTATGGCTACACCTTC.

At least ten counts were recorded for this clonotype. This chain links TRBV24-1 with TRBJ2-1; D remains ambiguous. Trimming removed 0 bases from V and 5 bases from J, with 10 bases in between. Germline CDR1 reads KGHDR; CDR2 reads SFDVKD. The CDR3 sequence is 15 residues long. CDR3 in amino acids: CATSDLKRDNNEQFF. In DNA form, the CDR3 reads TGTGCCACCAGTGATTTGAAAAGGGATAACAATGAGCAGTTCTTC.

The chain recombines TRBV12-3 or TRBV12-4 with TRBJ1-1; D not certain. V was trimmed by 1 base and J by 8 bases, leaving 8 bases between them. The CDR3 sequence is 12 residues long. The CDR3 region is CASSLEGAEAFF. In DNA form, the CDR3 reads TGTGCCAGCAGTTTAGAGGGTGCGGAAGCTTTCTTT.